Presented here are 18 T cell receptor beta chains from one specimen sequenced in a study of control samples from healthy donors and cancer patients. Sequenced by immunoSEQ multiplex PCR; TCRdb stores in-frame clones only, minus some. The sample consists of approximately 60,000 clones, just over 90% of them appearing once. The sequenced material came from PBMCs. Source of these receptors: a woman between 50 and 59 years old with colorectal cancer.

This chain uses TRBV29-1 with TRBJ2-1; weak D call: TRBD2 (7 bases). Germline V gene lookup returns CDR1 SQVTM and CDR2 ANQGSEA. V lost 4 bases and J lost 6, with 10 bases in between. This CDR3 is 12 amino acids long. Here the CDR3 reads CSVVGGANEQFF. CDR3 nucleotide sequence: TGCAGCGTTGTGGGGGGGGCCAATGAGCAGTTCTTC.

The chain employs TRBV7-9 and TRBJ2-3; 7 nucleotides match TRBD1. The trim removed 6 bases at V and 0 bases at J, leaving 6 bases unmatched. CDR1 and CDR2 (germline): SEHNR, FQNEAQ (reference sequence). The CDR3 extends over 15 amino acids. The CDR3 here is CASSPRGLSTDTQYF. The CDR3 coding sequence is TGTGCCAGCAGTCCGAGGGGGCTTAGCACAGATACGCAGTATTTT.

This chain joins TRBV18 and TRBJ1-1, with a tentative D call TRBD1 (6 bases). Trimming left V 8 bases short and J 0 bases short, with 10 bases between. In germline, CDR1 is KGHSH, CDR2 LQKENI. This CDR3 has 13 residues. In DNA form, the CDR3 reads TGTGCCAGCACGGACAGTTTGAACACTGAAGCTTTCTTT. It encodes CASTDSLNTEAFF.

The chain couples TRBV7-9 to TRBJ2-2; TRBD1 might be the D (5 bases). Between the trimmed V and J ends, which lost 8 bases and 3 bases, there was a span of 13 bases. The CDR3 runs to 14 residues. Germline V gene data show CDR1 as SEHNR and CDR2 as FQNEAQ (reference sequence). CDR3 coding DNA: TGTGCCAGCCCCCCAGGGTCGGACACCGGGGAGCTGTTTTTT. This codes for CASPPGSDTGELFF. The whole variable domain, remainder taken from reference TRBV7-9 and TRBJ2-2, is DTGVSQNPRHKITKRGQNVTFRCDPISEHNRLYWYRQTLGQGPEFLTYFQNEAQLEKSRLLSDRFSAERPKGSFSTLEIQRTEQGDSAMYLCASPPGSDTGELFFGEGSRLTVL.

The V gene is TRBV5-1, the J gene TRBJ2-2, with TRBD2 as a possible D gene (6 bases). Between the trimmed V and J ends, which lost 0 bases and 6 bases, there was a span of 9 bases. There are 14 residues in the CDR3. Germline V lookup: CDR1 SGHRS, CDR2 YFSETQ. The CDR3, as DNA: TGCGCCAGCAGCTTGGGGGAGGCCGCCGGGGAGCTGTTTTTT. Protein sequence: CASSLGEAAGELFF.

The genes are TRBV7-3 and TRBJ2-3; 7 bases line up with TRBD1. After removal of 1 base from V and 3 bases from J, the junction contained 4 bases not matched to a gene. CDR3 length: 15 residues. The germline V gene encodes CDR1 SGHTA and CDR2 FQGTGA. The CDR3 sequence is CASSLRQGVTDTQYF. In DNA form, the CDR3 reads TGTGCCAGCAGCTTAAGGCAGGGGGTGACAGATACGCAGTATTTT.

This chain uses TRBV10-3 with TRBJ2-6, with unresolved D. The V gene's germline CDR1 is ENHRY and CDR2 SYGVKD. V gave up 10 bases and J gave up 1 base, with 14 bases separating them. CDR3 size: 15 residues. CDR3 bases: TGTGCCAGCATGACCAGCGATTCTGGGGCCAACGTCCTGACTTTC. This gives the protein CASMTSDSGANVLTF.

The V call is TRBV11-2, the J call TRBJ1-2; 8 bases line up with TRBD1. Trimming cost V 3 bases and J 6 bases; bases outside gene matches: 12. Germline loops: CDR1 SGHAT, CDR2 FQNNGV. CDR3 length: 16 amino acids. The CDR3 coding sequence is TGTGCCAGCAGCTTCTTTCGACAGGGGAATATCGATGGCTACACCTTC. Translating gives CASSFFRQGNIDGYTF.

The chain combines TRBV3-1 (or the pseudogene TRBV3-2) with TRBJ2-5, with 9 bases aligning to TRBD2. J lost 4 bases, V lost 4 bases, and 16 bases had no gene match. Germline V gene lookup returns CDR1 LGHDT and CDR2 YNNKEL (reference sequence). CDR3 length: 18 amino acids. The CDR3 nucleotides read TGTGCCAGCAGCCCCGTCCTCCTCGCTGGCGGGGGGGTAGAGACCCAGTACTTC. Amino acids: CASSPVLLAGGGVETQYF.

This clone appeared a single time. V usage is TRBV19 and J usage is TRBJ1-2; TRBD1 matches at 10 bases. V dropped 5 bases and J dropped 8; count of bases not matched to a gene: 5. Germline V gene sequence: CDR1 LNHDA, CDR2 SQIVND (reference sequence). The CDR3 loop spans 13 amino acids. In DNA form, the CDR3 reads TGTGCCAGTAGTGATTGGGACAGGGGCGGCTACACCTTC. It codes for CASSDWDRGGYTF.

The chain combines TRBV6-5 with TRBJ2-3; perhaps TRBD1 as D (5 bases). Between the trimmed V and J ends, which lost 6 bases and 3 bases, there was a span of 13 bases. Germline V gene sequence: CDR1 MNHEY, CDR2 SVGAGI. CDR3 length: 14 residues. The CDR3 spells CASSREESTDTQYF. CDR3 DNA sequence: TGTGCCAGCAGCAGGGAAGAATCGACAGATACGCAGTATTTT.

This clone was recorded a few times. The rearrangement joins TRBV9 to TRBJ2-1; tentatively, D is TRBD1 (6 bases). Per germline, CDR1 SGDLS and CDR2 YYNGEE. The CDR3 length is 15 residues. Between the trimmed V and J ends, which lost 5 bases and 3 bases, there was a span of 15 bases. The CDR3 loop is CASSEDSSFYNEQFF. Here the CDR3 DNA reads TGTGCCAGCAGTGAGGACAGCTCCTTCTACAATGAGCAGTTCTTC.

The CDR3 loop is CASSYGQGHWNQYF. For the CDR3, the DNA is TGTGCCAGCAGCTACGGACAGGGCCACTGGAATCAGTACTTC. V gene TRBV5-6 combines with J gene TRBJ2-4; TRBD1 matches 8 bases. The CDR3 length is 14 residues. Germline-derived CDR1 and CDR2 are SGHDT and YYEEEE. Germline trimming cut 3 bases from V and 12 bases from J; bases unmatched to any gene: 11. Supplemented by reference TRBV5-6 and TRBJ2-4, the full variable domain reads DAGVTQSPTHLIKTRGQQVTLRCSPKSGHDTVSWYQQALGQGPQFIFQYYEEEERQRGNFPDRFSGHQFPNYSSELNVNALLLGDSALYLCASSYGQGHWNQYFGAGTRLSVL.

J is TRBJ2-2 and V is TRBV5-4, with 9 positions matching TRBD2. In germline, CDR1 is SGHNT, CDR2 YYREEE (reference sequence). This CDR3 region has 14 residues. The CDR3 DNA follows: TGTGCGGCTAGCGGGGCTCAGAACACCGGGGAGCTGTTTTTT. It yields the protein CAASGAQNTGELFF.

The V call is TRBV2, the J call TRBJ1-2; tentative D call: TRBD1 (5 bases). Germline values: CDR1 SNHLY, CDR2 FYNNEI. V lost 6 bases, J lost 5 bases, and 19 bases lay in between. The CDR3 extends over 15 amino acids. The CDR3 protein is CASSLTLQGLYGYTF. The CDR3 nucleotides read TGTGCCAGCAGCCTTACCCTTCAGGGTTTATATGGCTACACCTTC.

This chain links TRBV10-3 with TRBJ1-2, with D possibly being TRBD1 (5 bases). The CDR3 runs 13 residues. Per germline, CDR1 ENHRY and CDR2 SYGVKD. V shed 2 bases and J shed 7 bases, with 11 bases lying between them. CDR3 region: CAISETQGSGYTF. CDR3 DNA sequence: TGTGCCATCAGTGAGACGCAGGGAAGTGGCTACACCTTC.

In this sample, this clone turned up once. J is TRBJ1-4 and V is TRBV5-8, with D maybe TRBD1 (5 bases). The CDR3 runs 15 residues. Trimming pared 2 bases from V and 4 bases from J, leaving 12 bases between. Germline-derived CDR1 and CDR2 are SGHTS and YDEGEE. CDR3 bases: TGTGCCAGCAGCTTTCAGTGGGGGATTAATGAAAAACTGTTTTTT. This sequence encodes CASSFQWGINEKLFF.

This clone was observed a handful of times. The chain employs TRBV6-5 and TRBJ2-2, with 10 nucleotides matching TRBD2. The CDR3 consists of 15 residues. The V gene's germline CDR1 is MNHEY and CDR2 SVGAGI. The J segment lost 6 bases and the V segment lost 2 bases, leaving 3 bases of the junction unmatched. In DNA, the CDR3 is TGTGCCAGCAGTTACATCGGGACTAGCGCCGGGGAGCTGTTTTTT. Amino acid sequence: CASSYIGTSAGELFF.